The T cell receptor (beta chain) described here comes from a study of blood T cell repertoires in COVID-19. Study-wide context: Collection of acute and convalescent COVID-19 samples took place in the United States, Italy and Spain.

Data came from immunoSEQ multiplex PCR; TCRdb stores just in-frame clones and leaves some out. The table has nearly 110,000 clones, 89% seen once; the top ten hold 4.9%. There are 13 residues in the CDR3. V was cut by 1 base and J by 3 bases, with 6 bases left in between. From germline, CDR1 is MNHNS and CDR2 SASEGT. This clone was seen a single time. The receptor comes from a man between 40 and 49 years old with active or convalescent COVID-19. Sequenced sample: peripheral blood. V usage is TRBV6-1 and J usage is TRBJ1-1; D is unresolved. CDR3 sequence: CASSEVQYTEAFF. Here the CDR3 DNA reads TGTGCCAGCAGTGAAGTACAGTACACTGAAGCTTTCTTT.